This T cell receptor (beta chain) was captured by sequencing in a study of T cell changes during pregnancy in multiple sclerosis. This table comes from immunoSEQ multiplex PCR, and its TCRdb copy is limited to in-frame clones, with some not included. This table holds tens of thousands of clones, 80% to 95% found once. Germline lookup yields CDR1 DFQATT and CDR2 SNEGSKA (reference sequence). Deletions cut 1 base from V and 8 bases from J, with 6 bases between. The CDR3 covers 11 residues. This specimen was peripheral blood, taken in the second trimester of pregnancy. This receptor was taken from a female donor in good health, enrolled as a control in a pregnancy study. V and J are TRBV20-1 and TRBJ1-3; no clear D gene. CDR3 sequence: CSARGPHTIYF. The CDR3 nucleotides are TGCAGTGCTAGAGGGCCCCACACCATATATTTT.